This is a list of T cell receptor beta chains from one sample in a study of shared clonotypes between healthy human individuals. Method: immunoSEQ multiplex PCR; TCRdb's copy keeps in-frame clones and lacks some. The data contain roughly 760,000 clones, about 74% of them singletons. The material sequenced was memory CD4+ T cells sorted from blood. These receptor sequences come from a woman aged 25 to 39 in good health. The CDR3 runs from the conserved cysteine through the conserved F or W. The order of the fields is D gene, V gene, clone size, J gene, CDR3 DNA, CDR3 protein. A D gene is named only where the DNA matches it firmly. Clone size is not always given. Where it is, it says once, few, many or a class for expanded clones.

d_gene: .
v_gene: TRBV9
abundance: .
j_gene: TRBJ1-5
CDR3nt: TGTGCCGGCACGGGGGCCAACGATAGCAATCAGCCCCAGCATTTT
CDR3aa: CAGTGANDSNQPQHF

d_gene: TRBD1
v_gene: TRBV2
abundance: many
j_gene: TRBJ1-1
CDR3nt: TGTGCCAGCAGTCTTCAGGGGGGACAGATGAACACTGAAGCTTTCTTT
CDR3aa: CASSLQGGQMNTEAFF

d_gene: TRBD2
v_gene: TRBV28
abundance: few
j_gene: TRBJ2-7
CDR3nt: TGTGCCAGCAGGAACCTAGCGGGAAGTTACGAGCAGTACTTC
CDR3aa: CASRNLAGSYEQYF

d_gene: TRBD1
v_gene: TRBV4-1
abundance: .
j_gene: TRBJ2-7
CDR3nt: TGCGCCAGCAGCCGGGACAGGGGCTACGAGCAGTACTTC
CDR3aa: CASSRDRGYEQYF

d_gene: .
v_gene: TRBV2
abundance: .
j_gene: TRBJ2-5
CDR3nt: TGTGCCAGCAGTGCCACAGAGGGGGCCCAGTACTTC
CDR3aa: CASSATEGAQYF

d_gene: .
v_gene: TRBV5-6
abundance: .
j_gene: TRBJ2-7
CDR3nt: TGTGCCAGCAGCCGGGACACTACCTACGAGCAGTACTTC
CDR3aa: CASSRDTTYEQYF

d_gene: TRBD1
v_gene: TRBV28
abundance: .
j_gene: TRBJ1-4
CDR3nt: TGTGCCAGCAAGACAGGGGGCCATAGTGATGAAAAACTGTTTTTT
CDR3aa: CASKTGGHSDEKLFF

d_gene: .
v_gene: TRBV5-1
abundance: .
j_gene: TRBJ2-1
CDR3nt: TGCGCCAGCAGCCGACAGTTTGAGTTATCCAATGAGCAGTTCTTC
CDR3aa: CASSRQFELSNEQFF

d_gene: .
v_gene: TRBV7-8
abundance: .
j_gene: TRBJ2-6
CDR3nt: TGTGCCAGCAGCCCGCAGTTATCTGGGGCCAACGTCCTGACTTTC
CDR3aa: CASSPQLSGANVLTF

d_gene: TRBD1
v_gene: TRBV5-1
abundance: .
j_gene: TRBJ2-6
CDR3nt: TGCGCCAGCCAATGGGAGCCACAGGGGCCTGGGGCCAACGTCCTGACTTTC
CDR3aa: CASQWEPQGPGANVLTF

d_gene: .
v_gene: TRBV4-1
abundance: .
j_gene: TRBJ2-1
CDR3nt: TGCGCCAGCAGCCAAGATTCGGGACCGACTTTCAGAAATGAGCAGTTCTTC
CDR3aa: CASSQDSGPTFRNEQFF

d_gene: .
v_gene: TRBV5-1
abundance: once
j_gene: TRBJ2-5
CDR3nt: TGCGCCAGCAGGCGGGACAGTGACCAAGAGACCCAGTACTTC
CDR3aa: CASRRDSDQETQYF

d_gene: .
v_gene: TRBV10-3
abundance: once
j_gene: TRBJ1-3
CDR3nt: TGTGCCATCAGTGACAACGGTAACACCATATATTTT
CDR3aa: CAISDNGNTIYF

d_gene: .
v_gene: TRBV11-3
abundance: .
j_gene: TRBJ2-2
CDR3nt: TGTGCCAGCAGCTTGGGGACCTCCACCGGGGAGCTGTTTTTT
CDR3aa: CASSLGTSTGELFF

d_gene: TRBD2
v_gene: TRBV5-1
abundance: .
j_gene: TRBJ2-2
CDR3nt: TGCGCCAGCGAGGGACTAGCGGGAACTGGGGAGCTGTTTTTT
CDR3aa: CASEGLAGTGELFF

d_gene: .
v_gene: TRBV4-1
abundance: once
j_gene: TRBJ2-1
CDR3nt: TGCGCCAGCAGCCCACAGGAGAGCTCCTACAATGAGCAGTTCTTC
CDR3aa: CASSPQESSYNEQFF

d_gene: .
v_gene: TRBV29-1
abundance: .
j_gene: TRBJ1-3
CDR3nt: TGCAGCGTTGTGGAGGGTGGCAGCTCTGGAAACACCATATATTTT
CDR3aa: CSVVEGGSSGNTIYF

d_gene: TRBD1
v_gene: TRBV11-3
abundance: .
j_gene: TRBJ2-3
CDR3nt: TGTGCCAGCAGCAGAAACAGGGGGCGCACAGATACGCAGTATTTT
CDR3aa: CASSRNRGRTDTQYF

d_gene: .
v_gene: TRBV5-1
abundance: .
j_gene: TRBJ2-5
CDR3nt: TGCGCCAGCAGCTTCGGCAGGGTGGGAGAGACCCAGTACTTC
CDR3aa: CASSFGRVGETQYF

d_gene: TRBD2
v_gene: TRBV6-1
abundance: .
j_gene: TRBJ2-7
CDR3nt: TGTGCCAGCCACGGACTAGCGGGATATTCTTACGAGCAGTACTTC
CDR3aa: CASHGLAGYSYEQYF

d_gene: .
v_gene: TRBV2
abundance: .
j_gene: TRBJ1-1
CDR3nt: TGTGCCAGCTCCTGGAAGACTGAAGCTTTCTTT
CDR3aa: CASSWKTEAFF

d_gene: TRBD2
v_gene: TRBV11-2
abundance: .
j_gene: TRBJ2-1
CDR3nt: TGTGCCAGCAGCCCCCGAAGGACTAGTTCCGGTGAGCAGTTCTTC
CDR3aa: CASSPRRTSSGEQFF

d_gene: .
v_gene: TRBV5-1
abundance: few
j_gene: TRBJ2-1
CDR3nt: TGCGCCAGCAGCTTTGACGAAGGCTACAATGAGCAGTTCTTC
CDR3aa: CASSFDEGYNEQFF

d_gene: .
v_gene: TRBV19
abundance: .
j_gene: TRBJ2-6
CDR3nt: TGTGCCAGTAGTCCCAGAACAGGACCCTCTGGGGCCAACGTCCTGACTTTC
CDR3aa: CASSPRTGPSGANVLTF

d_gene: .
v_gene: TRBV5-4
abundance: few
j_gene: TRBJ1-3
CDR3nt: TGTGCCAGCAGCTTGGCGGGCAGTGGAAACACCATATATTTT
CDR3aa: CASSLAGSGNTIYF

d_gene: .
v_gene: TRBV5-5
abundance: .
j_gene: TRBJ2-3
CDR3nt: TGTGCCAGCAGCTTGGCCCCTTCGGCCAAGACAGATACGCAGTATTTT
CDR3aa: CASSLAPSAKTDTQYF

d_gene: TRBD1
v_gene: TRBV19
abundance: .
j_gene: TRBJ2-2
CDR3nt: TGTGCCAGTAAGGGGGCCCGGGGGAACACCGGGGAGCTGTTTTTT
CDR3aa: CASKGARGNTGELFF

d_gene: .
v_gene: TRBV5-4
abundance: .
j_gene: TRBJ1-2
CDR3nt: TGTGCCAGCAGCTTGGGGCTAAAGGGCTACACCTTC
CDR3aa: CASSLGLKGYTF